The clone carrying this TCR beta chain was found once. 60 Vbeta and 13 Jbeta primers were used in PCR. Repertoires were generated with immunoSEQ multiplex PCR, while TCRdb's copy carries only in-frame clones and drops some. The data contain some 200,000 clones, approximately 85% of them seen just once; the ten biggest clones take up 2.7%. This sample was taken from a study of cytomegalovirus exposure and HLA in healthy donors. This CDR3 spans 16 amino acids. With V trimmed by 4 bases and J by 5 bases, 7 bases remained unmatched. Germline V gene data show CDR1 as ENHRY and CDR2 as SYGVKD. The sequenced material came from PBMCs. The clonotype originates from a woman aged 40 to 50 in good health and CMV-seronegative. The chain carries TRBV10-3 and TRBJ2-2; 10 positions agree with TRBD1. This chain's CDR3 is CAISAGTGELTGELFF. As DNA, the CDR3 is TGTGCCATCAGTGCCGGGACAGGGGAATTGACCGGGGAGCTGTTTTTT.